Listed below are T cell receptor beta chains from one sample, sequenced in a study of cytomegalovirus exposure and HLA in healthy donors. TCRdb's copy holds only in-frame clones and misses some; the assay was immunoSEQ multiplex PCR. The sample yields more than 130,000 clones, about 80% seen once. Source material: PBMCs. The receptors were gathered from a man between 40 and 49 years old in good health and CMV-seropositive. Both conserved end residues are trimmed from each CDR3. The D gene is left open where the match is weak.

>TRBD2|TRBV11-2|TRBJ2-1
ASSLVMAGEYNEQF
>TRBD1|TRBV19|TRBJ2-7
ASSRTGSGEQY
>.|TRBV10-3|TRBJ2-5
AISIAREETQY
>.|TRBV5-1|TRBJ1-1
ASSGLRLNTEAF
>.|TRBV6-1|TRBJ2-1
ATPQYDNEQF
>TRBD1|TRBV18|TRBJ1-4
ASSRTQGSTNEKLF
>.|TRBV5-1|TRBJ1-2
ASSSLTGTNYGYT
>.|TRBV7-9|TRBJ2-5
ASSSSGSGRETQY
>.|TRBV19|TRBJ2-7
ASSTLGGPYEQY
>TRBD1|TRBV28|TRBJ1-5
ASRSGQGVHQPQH
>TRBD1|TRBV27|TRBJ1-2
ASRKDRDGAYGYT
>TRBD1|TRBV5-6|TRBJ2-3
ASSFRGGADTQY
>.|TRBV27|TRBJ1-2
ASSLGGARGYT
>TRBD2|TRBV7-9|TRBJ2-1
ASSPSGRGNEQF
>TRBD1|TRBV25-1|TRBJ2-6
ASSAGTDLSGANVLT
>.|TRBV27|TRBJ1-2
ASGRGYGYT
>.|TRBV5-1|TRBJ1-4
ASSFGTLGEKLF
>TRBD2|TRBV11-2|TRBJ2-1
ASSTLRGGQGNEQF
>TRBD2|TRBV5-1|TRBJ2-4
ASSLVPSGAARGAKNIQY